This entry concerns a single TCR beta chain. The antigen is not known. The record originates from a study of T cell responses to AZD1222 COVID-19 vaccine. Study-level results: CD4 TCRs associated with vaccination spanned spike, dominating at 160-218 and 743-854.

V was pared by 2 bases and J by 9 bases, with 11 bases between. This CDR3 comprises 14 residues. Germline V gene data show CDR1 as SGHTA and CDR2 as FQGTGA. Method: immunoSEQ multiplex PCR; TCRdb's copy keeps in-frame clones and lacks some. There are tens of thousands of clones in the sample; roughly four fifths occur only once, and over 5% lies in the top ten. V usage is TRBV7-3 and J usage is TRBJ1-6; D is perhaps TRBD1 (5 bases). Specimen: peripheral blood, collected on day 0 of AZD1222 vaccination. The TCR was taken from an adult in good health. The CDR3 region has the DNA TGTGCCAGCAGCTTATTGGCCGGGGCTTCACCCCTCCACTTT. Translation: CASSLLAGASPLHF.